This TCR beta chain originates from a study of CXCR3-negative and CXCR3-positive naive CD8 T cells. CDR3 length: 15 residues. TRB cDNA was prepared as libraries by UMI-labeled 5' RACE. TCRdb reworked the 5' RACE reads into one entry per CDR3 protein, no DNA. This sample's table has about 39,000 distinct CDR3 sequences. The chain uses TRBV12-3 or TRBV12-4 and TRBJ1-2; TCRdb picks TRBD1, but there is no DNA to check that call. The specimen sequenced was memory CD8+ T cells from blood. The receptor's source is a human donor in good health. Some clones in this sample may be carry-over from other donors' samples. The CDR3: CASSFPMVGAGGYTF.